This T cell receptor beta chain derives from a study of blood T cell repertoires in COVID-19. About the research overall: Acute and convalescent COVID-19 specimens originated in the United States, Italy and Spain. PBMCs, B-cell-depleted T cells, or T cells were the source of the cDNA or gDNA that made up the material.

The table lists this clone with a count of one. This CDR3 is 12 amino acids long. Trimming cost V 0 bases and J 6 bases, with 8 bases left between them. The germline CDR1 and CDR2 sequences are SQVTM and ANQGSEA. Original analysis: The authors estimated nucleated cell counts from reference gene primer amplification. Only in-frame clones appear in the TCRdb table, and some are missing; sequencing was by immunoSEQ multiplex PCR. Clone size and the V and J calls come from that table; the DNA yielded D and trimming. Among roughly 62,000 clones listed, around 86% were seen once. Sequenced: peripheral blood. The clonotype was recovered from a human donor with active COVID-19. The donor label of this sample is uncertain. The genes are TRBV29-1 and TRBJ1-1, with no clear D. CDR3 bases: TGCAGCGTTGAAGATCGGGGTTCTGAAGCTTTCTTT. Residues: CSVEDRGSEAFF. Filled out from reference TRBV29-1 and TRBJ1-1, the complete variable domain reads SAVISQKPSRDICQRGTSLTIQCQVDSQVTMMFWYRQQPGQSLTLIATANQGSEATYESGFVIDKFPISRPNLTFSTLTVSNMSPEDSSIYLCSVEDRGSEAFFGQGTRLTVV.